A selection of T cell receptor beta chains follows, all from one sample in a study of T cell changes during pregnancy in multiple sclerosis. Some clones are missing from TCRdb's copy, which holds only in-frame ones; the method was immunoSEQ multiplex PCR. The repertoire holds 70,000 to 75,000 clones, with 85% to 95% as singletons. This material consisted of peripheral blood, taken in the second trimester of pregnancy. Receptors were obtained from a female donor in good health, enrolled as a control in a pregnancy study. The CDR3 runs from the conserved cysteine through the conserved F or W. The order of the fields is clone size, D gene, V gene, J gene, CDR3 protein, CDR3 DNA. A D gene is named only where the DNA matches it firmly. Clone size is not always given. Where it is, it says once, few, many or a class for expanded clones.

-,-,TRBV6-5,TRBJ1-3,CASKPDRISGNTIYF,TGTGCCAGCAAACCCGACAGAATCTCTGGAAACACCATATATTTT
-,TRBD2,TRBV29-1,TRBJ2-3,CSVEGLAGGTDTQYF,TGCAGCGTGGAGGGACTAGCGGGGGGCACAGATACGCAGTATTTT
-,-,TRBV6-1,TRBJ1-5,CASRTGGQPQHF,TGTGCCAGCCGCACGGGGGGCCAGCCCCAGCATTTT
-,TRBD1,TRBV5-4,TRBJ1-6,CASSLGQGLPLHF,TGTGCCAGCAGCCTGGGACAGGGCCTACCCCTCCACTTT
-,-,TRBV7-2,TRBJ2-7,CASSPPTRIEQYF,TGTGCCAGCAGCCCCCCCACTAGGATTGAGCAGTACTTC
once,TRBD2,TRBV20-1,TRBJ2-1,CSARTSKFF,TGCAGTGCTAGGACTAGCAAGTTCTTC
-,-,TRBV6-5,TRBJ2-2,CASRRTGELFF,TGTGCCAGCCGTAGAACCGGGGAGCTGTTTTTT
-,TRBD2,TRBV9,TRBJ2-3,CASSRLAGGASYTDTQYF,TGTGCCAGCAGCCGACTAGCGGGGGGTGCATCTTACACAGATACGCAGTATTTT
-,-,TRBV7-2,TRBJ2-3,CASTPGLEGTQYF,TGTGCCAGCACCCCCGGGCTAGAGGGTACGCAGTATTTT
-,-,TRBV4-3,TRBJ1-2,CASSPGRGSYGYTF,TGCGCCAGCAGCCCGGGCAGGGGCAGCTATGGCTACACCTTC
-,TRBD1,TRBV5-1,TRBJ1-1,CASSLGDRGGTEAFF,TGCGCCAGCAGCTTGGGGGACAGGGGTGGGACTGAAGCTTTCTTT
-,TRBD1,TRBV27,TRBJ1-2,CASSPGQGSPFF,TGTGCCAGCAGTCCTGGACAGGGGTCTCCCTTCTTC
-,-,TRBV7-7,TRBJ1-5,CASSQTQESGNQPQHF,TGTGCTAGCAGCCAAACCCAAGAGTCGGGGAATCAGCCCCAGCATTTT
-,TRBD2,TRBV6-4,TRBJ2-3,CASAPGTSGGGDTQYF,TGTGCCAGCGCTCCCGGGACTAGCGGGGGTGGCGATACGCAGTATTTT
once,-,TRBV4-3,TRBJ1-6,CASSQDLLFGSSYNSPLHF,TGCGCCAGCAGCCAAGATCTCCTATTTGGGAGCTCCTATAATTCACCCCTCCACTTT
-,-,TRBV5-5,TRBJ1-1,CASSLMNTEAFF,TGTGCCAGCAGCCTAATGAACACTGAAGCTTTCTTT
-,TRBD1,TRBV18,TRBJ1-1,CASSGNRDSEAFF,TGTGCCAGCTCAGGAAACCGGGACAGTGAAGCTTTCTTT
-,TRBD1,TRBV7-9,TRBJ2-2,CASKGPDRGRSGELFF,TGTGCCAGCAAAGGGCCGGACAGGGGACGATCCGGGGAGCTGTTTTTT
once,TRBD1,TRBV6-6,TRBJ2-7,CASSFDRDTYEQYF,TGTGCCAGCAGTTTCGACAGGGACACCTACGAGCAGTACTTC
-,-,TRBV6-1,TRBJ2-7,CASIRDRYEQYF,TGTGCCAGCATCCGCGACAGGTACGAGCAGTACTTC
-,-,TRBV30,TRBJ2-1,CAWTSPFSRYNEQFF,TGTGCCTGGACTAGCCCCTTCTCACGGTACAATGAGCAGTTCTTC
-,-,TRBV6-6,TRBJ1-3,CASSDRSTGNTIYF,TGTGCCAGCAGTGATCGGTCAACTGGAAACACCATATATTTT
once,-,TRBV5-6,TRBJ2-7,CASSFSGYEQYF,TGTGCCAGCAGCTTTTCGGGGTACGAGCAGTACTTC
-,TRBD2,TRBV7-9,TRBJ2-5,CASIGEGTQYF,TGTGCCAGCATAGGGGAGGGGACCCAGTACTTC
once,TRBD1,TRBV15,TRBJ2-7,CATSRQTGISYEQYF,TGTGCCACCAGCAGGCAGACAGGGATCTCCTACGAGCAGTACTTC
-,-,TRBV9,TRBJ2-1,CASSSNNEQFF,TGTGCCAGCAGCTCCAACAATGAGCAGTTCTTC
-,TRBD2,TRBV7-9,TRBJ2-1,CASSDTSGKSSYNEQFF,TGTGCCAGCAGCGATACTAGCGGGAAGAGCTCCTACAATGAGCAGTTCTTC
-,-,TRBV9,TRBJ1-1,CASSVGAQATEAFF,TGTGCCAGCAGCGTAGGGGCGCAGGCCACTGAAGCTTTCTTT
-,-,TRBV6-5,TRBJ2-2,CASSRGLTNGELFF,TGTGCCAGCAGCAGGGGACTAACCAACGGGGAGCTGTTTTTT